One sample yielded the 23 T cell receptor beta chains listed below, sequenced in a study of early T cells in non-severe SARS-CoV-2 infection. TCRdb reprocessed the 5' RACE reads with MiXCR, giving one entry per CDR3 protein. Altogether about 90,000 distinct CDR3 sequences are present, about an eighth being singletons, with the ten largest covering under 4.5%. The source material was whole blood, sampled at baseline. Source of these receptors: an adult who was a healthcare worker with PCR-confirmed SARS-CoV-2 infection or an uninfected control (not recorded which).

This clonotype was counted at least ten times. CDR3 region: CASSVGWDSSYEQYF. The DNA for the CDR3 is TGTGCCAGCAGCGTAGGGTGGGACAGCTCCTACGAGCAGTACTTC. This sequence joins TRBV9 and TRBJ2-7; 7 bases agree with TRBD1. V was clipped by 0 bases and J by 0 bases; unmatched bases: 3. Germline values: CDR1 SGDLS, CDR2 YYNGEE. This CDR3 is built from 15 residues. Full variable domain (rest looked up from reference TRBV9 and TRBJ2-7): DSGVTQTPKHLITATGQRVTLRCSPRSGDLSVYWYQQSLDQGLQFLIQYYNGEERAKGNILERFSAQQFPDLHSELNLSSLELGDSALYFCASSVGWDSSYEQYFGPGTRLTVT.

The rearrangement joins TRBV5-5 to TRBJ2-1; 15 bases are shared with TRBD2. The CDR3 spans 15 residues. V was pared by 5 bases and J by 6 bases, with 3 bases of the junction left unmatched. CDR1 is SGHKS, CDR2 YYEKEE, per germline (reference sequence). The CDR3 protein is CASRLGLAGGNEQFF. For the CDR3, the DNA is TGTGCCAGCAGGCTGGGACTAGCGGGGGGCAATGAGCAGTTCTTC. The whole variable domain, remainder taken from reference TRBV5-5 and TRBJ2-1, is DAGVTQSPTHLIKTRGQQVTLRCSPISGHKSVSWYQQVLGQGPQFIFQYYEKEERGRGNFPDRFSARQFPNYSSELNVNALLLGDSALYLCASRLGLAGGNEQFFGPGTRLTVL.

This clonotype was counted at least ten times. The gene calls are TRBV5-1 and TRBJ2-2; 8 nucleotides line up with TRBD1. Germline values: CDR1 SGHRS, CDR2 YFSETQ. The CDR3 totals 16 residues. V trimming: 4 bases; J trimming: 4 bases; junction bases outside the gene matches: 9. This CDR3 reads CASSKSGTGGTGELFF. CDR3 DNA: TGCGCCAGCAGCAAATCCGGAACAGGGGGCACCGGGGAGCTGTTTTTT.

This clonotype was detected many times. This chain links TRBV10-3 with TRBJ2-1, with TRBD2 identical over 14 bases. Germline CDR1 ENHRY, CDR2 SYGVKD. V shed 3 bases, J shed 4 bases, and the junction held 11 bases outside the gene matches. The CDR3 length is 19 residues. This chain's CDR3 is CAISDLLTSGRASYNEQFF. CDR3 sequence (DNA): TGTGCCATCAGTGATCTCTTGACTAGCGGGAGGGCCTCTTACAATGAGCAGTTCTTC.

This clonotype was observed many times. The V gene is TRBV9, the J gene TRBJ2-7; D may be TRBD2 (5 bases). Trimming left V 3 bases short and J 5 bases short, with 9 bases between. This CDR3 comprises 12 residues. Germline assignment: CDR1 SGDLS and CDR2 YYNGEE. The CDR3 loop reads CASSEREDEQYF. The CDR3 DNA reads TGTGCCAGCAGCGAGAGGGAAGACGAGCAGTACTTC.

There are a few counts of this clonotype. The genes are TRBV20-1 and TRBJ1-2; 8 bases map to TRBD1. Germline lookup yields CDR1 DFQATT and CDR2 SNEGSKA (reference sequence). J gave up 2 bases and V 6 bases, and 2 bases lay outside the gene matches. This CDR3 region has 12 residues. The CDR3 reads CSARTGNYGYTF. The CDR3 DNA is TGCAGTGCCAGGACAGGGAACTATGGCTACACCTTC.

The chain carries TRBV3-1 and TRBJ2-1; weak D call: TRBD2 (5 bases). V gave up 1 base and J gave up 7 bases, with 11 bases separating them. Germline values: CDR1 LGHDT, CDR2 YNNKEL (reference sequence). The CDR3 is 14 residues long. The CDR3 reads CASSQVRGINEQFF. CDR3 nucleotide sequence: TGTGCCAGCAGCCAAGTCCGAGGGATAAATGAGCAGTTCTTC.

This chain uses TRBV14 with TRBJ2-7; D is ambiguous. Trimming shortened V by 3 bases and J by 7 bases, and 7 bases separated the two germline ends. The CDR3 consists of 11 residues. Germline CDR1 and CDR2: SGHDN and FVKESK. CDR3 residues: CASSQTREQYF. DNA of the CDR3: TGTGCCAGCAGCCAGACCAGGGAGCAGTACTTC.

The chain employs TRBV5-1 and TRBJ2-3; D is ambiguous. The V end was cut by 7 bases, the J end by 2 bases, with 11 bases between. CDR1 SGHRS and CDR2 YFSETQ come from the germline V gene. This CDR3 is 13 amino acids long. CDR3 sequence reads: CASADGNTDTQYF. Here the CDR3 DNA reads TGCGCCAGCGCTGACGGAAACACAGATACGCAGTATTTT. Full variable domain (missing parts from reference TRBV5-1 and TRBJ2-3): KAGVTQTPRYLIKTRGQQVTLSCSPISGHRSVSWYQQTPGQGLQFLFEYFSETQRNKGNFPGRFSGRQFSNSRSEMNVSTLELGDSALYLCASADGNTDTQYFGPGTRLTVL.

V and J are TRBV19 and TRBJ1-1; tentatively, D is TRBD1 (6 bases). This CDR3 spans 14 amino acids. Trimming took 4 bases from V and 1 from J, leaving 10 bases between them. CDR1 is LNHDA, CDR2 SQIVND, per germline (reference sequence). Here the CDR3 DNA reads TGTGCCAGTAGTAAGAGGACAGAGAACACTGAAGCTTTCTTT. Its protein is CASSKRTENTEAFF. Combining the CDR3 with reference TRBV19 and TRBJ1-1 gives the whole variable domain DGGITQSPKYLFRKEGQNVTLSCEQNLNHDAMYWYRQDPGQGLRLIYYSQIVNDFQKGDIAEGYSVSREKKESFPLTVTSAQKNPTAFYLCASSKRTENTEAFFGQGTRLTVV.

This clonotype was seen a handful of times. J is TRBJ1-1 and V is TRBV18; 8 bases line up with TRBD1. This CDR3 spans 14 amino acids. V lost 3 bases, J lost 5 bases, and 5 bases stayed unmatched. CDR1 is KGHSH and CDR2 is LQKENI in the germline V gene. CDR3 amino acids: CASSPRQGRTEAFF. CDR3 bases: TGTGCCAGCTCACCTAGACAGGGGAGGACTGAAGCTTTCTTT.

This clonotype was seen more than once but under ten times. J is TRBJ2-1 and V is TRBV2; 9 bases are shared with TRBD2. The V gene's germline CDR1 is SNHLY and CDR2 FYNNEI. The CDR3 consists of 17 residues. Trimming removed 4 bases from V and 8 bases from J; junction bases left unmatched: 15. CDR3 residues: CASSAFSTSGSPDEQFF. CDR3 DNA: TGTGCCAGCAGTGCCTTCTCGACTAGCGGATCTCCGGATGAGCAGTTCTTC.

This clonotype came up a few times. The chain recombines TRBV6-1 with TRBJ2-7, with D possibly TRBD2 on 5 matching bases. V lost 3 bases, J lost 6 bases, and 12 bases lay in between. Germline V gene data show CDR1 as MNHNS and CDR2 as SASEGT. There are 13 residues in the CDR3. The DNA for the CDR3 is TGTGCCAGCAGTGAGATCCGAGGAGGCGAGCAGTACTTC. The encoded protein is CASSEIRGGEQYF.

V usage is TRBV12-3 or TRBV12-4 and J usage is TRBJ2-7, with TRBD1 matching 9 bases. The CDR3 is made up of 15 amino acids. The trim removed 6 bases at V and 2 bases at J, leaving 8 bases unmatched. The CDR3 sequence is CASSDPGQGPYEQYF. The CDR3 DNA reads as TGTGCCAGCAGCGACCCGGGACAGGGTCCCTACGAGCAGTACTTC.

There are many counts of this clonotype. The chain recombines TRBV18 with TRBJ2-6; D possibly corresponds to TRBD1 (6 bases). Germline values: CDR1 KGHSH, CDR2 LQKENI. Trimming shortened V by 6 bases and J by 1 base, and 19 bases separated the two germline ends. The CDR3 loop spans 18 amino acids. CDR3 sequence reads: CASSRDPAGVSGANVLTF. The CDR3, as DNA: TGTGCCAGCTCCCGAGACCCGGCAGGGGTATCTGGGGCCAACGTCCTGACTTTC. Looking up the rest from reference TRBV18 and TRBJ2-6 gives the full variable domain: NAGVMQNPRHLVRRRGQEARLRCSPMKGHSHVYWYRQLPEEGLKFMVYLQKENIIDESGMPKERFSAEFPKEGPSILRIQQVVRGDSAAYFCASSRDPAGVSGANVLTFGAGSRLTVL.

The chain combines TRBV3-1 with TRBJ2-7; D is uncertain. CDR1 is LGHDT and CDR2 is YNNKEL in the germline V gene (reference sequence). Trimming left V 4 bases short and J 0 bases short, with 13 bases between. The CDR3 is made up of 15 amino acids. This chain's CDR3 is CASSPGTVSSYEQYF. The CDR3 nucleotides read TGTGCCAGCAGCCCTGGAACGGTCAGCTCCTACGAGCAGTACTTC.

By frequency in the sample, this clonotype is medium-sized (0.01 to 0.1%). The chain joins TRBV11-2 to TRBJ2-7; a possible D gene is TRBD2 (5 bases). The CDR3 contains 12 residues. In germline, CDR1 is SGHAT, CDR2 FQNNGV. The ends were cut back, 5 bases at V and 5 bases at J, with 10 bases in the middle. For the CDR3, the DNA is TGTGCCAGCAGCCTTACTAGGAACGAGCAGTACTTC. It encodes CASSLTRNEQYF.

This clonotype was seen at least ten times. CDR3 sequence: CASSEAGGQLAKNIQYF. Here the CDR3 DNA reads TGTGCCAGCAGTGAAGCCGGCGGGCAGTTAGCCAAAAACATTCAGTACTTC. The rearrangement joins TRBV6-1 to TRBJ2-4; TRBD2 might be the D (5 bases). Germline V gene lookup returns CDR1 MNHNS and CDR2 SASEGT. The V end was cut by 0 bases, the J end by 0 bases, with 12 bases between. There are 17 residues in the CDR3.

V usage is TRBV6-1 and J usage is TRBJ2-1, with 7 nucleotides matching TRBD2. V lost 6 bases and J lost 8; bases outside the gene matches: 13. The germline V gene has CDR1 MNHNS and CDR2 SASEGT. This CDR3 spans 15 amino acids. The CDR3 coding sequence is TGTGCCAGCAGCCTATCTAGCGGCTGGGGGTATGAGCAGTTCTTC. Protein product: CASSLSSGWGYEQFF.

In DNA form, the CDR3 reads TGTGCCAGCAGCCCCGCCGGGGGAGGGCCTTACGAGCAGTACTTC. It encodes CASSPAGGGPYEQYF. The chain uses TRBV5-4 and TRBJ2-7; 7 positions agree with TRBD2. J lost 4 bases, V lost 4 bases, and 11 bases had no gene match. This CDR3 spans 15 amino acids. Germline CDR1 and CDR2: SGHNT and YYREEE (reference sequence).

In DNA form, the CDR3 reads TGTGCCAGCAGCCATAAACCGGGACAGGTGGACGAGCAGTACTTC. Amino acid sequence: CASSHKPGQVDEQYF. The rearrangement links TRBV12-3 or TRBV12-4 to TRBJ2-7; TRBD1 agrees at 8 bases. V was clipped by 6 bases and J by 5 bases; unmatched bases: 12. The CDR3 has 15 amino acids.

The chain employs TRBV2 and TRBJ1-5; no clear D. With 3 bases removed from V and 4 bases from J, the gap between germline ends came to 10 bases. The CDR3 runs to 14 residues. The germline CDR1 and CDR2 sequences are SNHLY and FYNNEI. Here the CDR3 reads CASSDIAENQPQHF. The CDR3 bases are TGTGCCAGCAGTGACATAGCAGAGAATCAGCCCCAGCATTTT.

This clonotype was observed a handful of times. The chain recombines TRBV12-3 or TRBV12-4 with TRBJ2-3, with D perhaps given as TRBD1 or TRBD2 (5 bases each). The ends were cut back, 4 bases at V and 9 bases at J, with 20 bases in the middle. The CDR3 runs to 15 residues. As DNA, the CDR3 is TGTGCCAGCAGTTCCCGTGGTAGCTTGGGGGTGACGCAGTATTTT. Protein: CASSSRGSLGVTQYF.